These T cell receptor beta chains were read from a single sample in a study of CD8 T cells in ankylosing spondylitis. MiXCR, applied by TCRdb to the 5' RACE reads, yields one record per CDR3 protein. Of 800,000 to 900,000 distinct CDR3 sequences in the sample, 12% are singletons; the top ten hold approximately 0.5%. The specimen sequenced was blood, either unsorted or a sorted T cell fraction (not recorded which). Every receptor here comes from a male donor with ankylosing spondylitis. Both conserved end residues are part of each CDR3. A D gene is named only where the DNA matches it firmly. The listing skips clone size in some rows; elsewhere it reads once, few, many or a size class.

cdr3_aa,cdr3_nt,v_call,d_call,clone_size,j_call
CSAGTSGSSSYNEQFF,TGCAGCGCTGGGACTAGCGGGAGTAGCTCCTACAATGAGCAGTTCTTC,TRBV29-1,TRBD2,many,TRBJ2-1
CASSYDGVPGELFF,TGCGCCAGCAGCTATGACGGGGTTCCCGGGGAGCTGTTTTTT,TRBV5-1,-,-,TRBJ2-2
CASSLGSGRYDEQYF,TGCGCCAGCAGCCTCGGCAGCGGGAGGTACGACGAGCAGTACTTC,TRBV5-1,TRBD2,few,TRBJ2-7
CSAREKSPGGYTF,TGCAGTGCTAGAGAAAAGTCGCCGGGAGGCTACACCTTC,TRBV20-1,-,few,TRBJ1-2
CASTTGDAGELFF,TGTGCCAGCACTACAGGGGACGCCGGGGAGCTGTTTTTT,TRBV28,TRBD1,-,TRBJ2-2
CSAPTTSGALTYNEQFF,TGCAGTGCTCCCACGACTAGCGGAGCACTTACCTACAATGAGCAGTTCTTC,TRBV20-1,TRBD2,-,TRBJ2-1
CASSTLDRGNTDTQYF,TGCGCCAGCAGCACACTGGACAGGGGAAACACAGATACGCAGTATTTT,TRBV4-3,TRBD1,-,TRBJ2-3
CASRKAINQPQHF,TGTGCCAGTAGAAAGGCCATCAATCAGCCCCAGCATTTT,TRBV19,-,-,TRBJ1-5
CASRLISGGGSYNEQFF,TGTGCCAGCAGATTAATTAGCGGGGGGGGCTCCTACAATGAGCAGTTCTTC,TRBV6-5,TRBD2,few,TRBJ2-1
CASSQGQWGGETQYF,TGCGCCAGCAGCCAAGGGCAATGGGGAGGAGAGACCCAGTACTTC,TRBV4-3,-,few,TRBJ2-5
CSVEEAFF,TGCAGCGTTGAGGAAGCTTTCTTT,TRBV29-1,-,many,TRBJ1-1
CASSQLRGIYEQYF,TGCGCCAGCAGCCAACTGAGGGGGATCTACGAGCAGTACTTC,TRBV4-3,-,few,TRBJ2-7
CSVEQTYSYNEQFF,TGCAGCGTTGAACAGACGTACTCCTACAATGAGCAGTTCTTC,TRBV29-1,-,few,TRBJ2-1
CSVERRGRFSEQYF,TGCAGCGTTGAAAGGAGGGGGCGATTTTCCGAGCAGTACTTC,TRBV29-1,-,-,TRBJ2-7
CASRGSSFETQYF,TGCGCCAGCCGAGGGTCCTCTTTTGAGACCCAGTACTTC,TRBV10-2,-,few,TRBJ2-5
CASSLSGTVSYEQYF,TGTGCCAGCAGCTTATCCGGGACAGTCTCCTACGAGCAGTACTTC,TRBV7-2,TRBD1,few,TRBJ2-7
CAISDSTSGRYNEQFF,TGTGCCATCAGTGACTCGACTAGCGGGAGGTACAATGAGCAGTTCTTC,TRBV10-3,TRBD2,-,TRBJ2-1
CASSQDRARGTNEKLFF,TGCGCCAGCAGCCAAGACCGGGCCCGGGGAACTAATGAAAAACTGTTTTTT,TRBV4-3,-,-,TRBJ1-4
CASSVTSGSFGEQFF,TGTGCCAGCAGCGTGACTAGCGGGAGTTTCGGTGAGCAGTTCTTC,TRBV7-2,TRBD2,-,TRBJ2-1
CASSPRDTYSGNTIYF,TGTGCCAGCAGCCCTCGGGACACGTACTCTGGAAACACCATATATTTT,TRBV5-5,-,few,TRBJ1-3
CASSYSDSPLHF,TGTGCCAGCAGTTACTCCGATTCACCCCTCCACTTT,TRBV6-5,-,-,TRBJ1-6
CASSYSSGRQFF,TGTGCCAGCAGTTACTCGAGTGGTAGACAGTTCTTC,TRBV6-5,-,-,TRBJ2-1
CSAPSWLETLYF,TGCAGTGCTCCCTCGTGGTTGGAGACCCTGTACTTC,TRBV20-1,-,-,TRBJ2-5
CASSLAGRIDGYTF,TGTGCCAGCAGCTTAGCGGGGAGGATAGATGGCTACACCTTC,TRBV7-2,-,few,TRBJ1-2
CASSRSGGSDEQYF,TGCGCCAGCAGCCGCTCTGGCGGGAGTGACGAGCAGTACTTC,TRBV5-1,TRBD2,-,TRBJ2-7
CASSPRGLRRYTF,TGCGCCAGCAGCCCGCGGGGCCTCCGGCGCTACACCTTC,TRBV5-1,-,few,TRBJ1-2
CASSFQPGQGSELFF,TGCGCCAGCAGTTTTCAACCGGGACAGGGGTCGGAACTGTTTTTT,TRBV5-1,TRBD1,-,TRBJ1-4